Following are 15 T cell receptor beta chains from one sample sequenced in a study of blood T cells in healthy people across ages. It was with a sample-barcoded 5' primer and a J-beta primer mix that a second PCR of about 6 to 12 cycles was run. TCRdb ran MiXCR on the 5' RACE reads and lists one entry per CDR3 protein. The sample lists about 640,000 distinct CDR3 sequences; 58% were seen once. Specimen: blood. All receptors derive from a man aged 55 to 70 in good health.

This sequence joins TRBV5-1 and TRBJ2-6, with D hard to call. Trimming removed 0 bases at V and 0 bases at J, with 16 bases between. CDR3 length equals 19 residues. CDR1 and CDR2 from the germline V gene are SGHRS and YFSETQ. The CDR3 reads CASSLGFVPGSSGANVLTF. The CDR3 bases are TGCGCCAGCAGCTTGGGCTTCGTACCCGGAAGCTCTGGGGCCAACGTCCTGACTTTC.

The V call is TRBV7-9, the J call TRBJ1-4; the match to TRBD1 covers 7 bases. The trim removed 5 bases at V and 6 bases at J, leaving 9 bases unmatched. CDR1 is SEHNR, CDR2 FQNEAQ, per germline (reference sequence). This CDR3 is 15 amino acids long. CDR3 amino acids: CASSPTTGVDEKLFF. The CDR3 DNA is TGTGCCAGCAGCCCCACCACAGGGGTCGATGAAAAACTGTTTTTT.

Of note for this clonotype: The junction does not match germline at one end; this may be a read error. The rearrangement joins TRBV20-1 to TRBJ1-2, with 8 nucleotides matching TRBD1. The CDR3 extends over 14 amino acids. Germline V gene lookup returns CDR1 DFQATT and CDR2 SNEGSKA (reference sequence). CDR3 bases: TGCGGTGCTAGACAGACAGGGGTGAACTATGGCTACACCTTC. It codes for CGARQTGVNYGYTF.

In its sample, this clonotype was seen a few times. V usage is TRBV5-6 and J usage is TRBJ2-7; 10 nucleotides agree with TRBD2. The CDR3 has 14 amino acids. Per the germline V gene, CDR1 is SGHDT and CDR2 is YYEEEE. J was trimmed by 1 base and V by 5 bases; bases with no gene match: 3. The CDR3 nucleotides are TGTGCCAGCAGGATAGCGGGGGGATCCTACGAGCAGTACTTC. It specifies CASRIAGGSYEQYF.

The rearrangement joins TRBV25-1 to TRBJ2-5; possibly TRBD1 or TRBD2 for D (5 bases each). CDR1 is MGHDK and CDR2 is SYGVNS in the germline V gene. CDR3 length equals 15 residues. The V and J ends lost 1 base and 2 bases respectively, with 11 bases between them. For the CDR3, the DNA is TGTGCCAGCAGTGAATGGGGGACCAGTCAAGAGACCCAGTACTTC. This sequence encodes CASSEWGTSQETQYF.

The chain is built from TRBV3-1 and TRBJ1-2; no reliable D call. The CDR3 has 13 amino acids. With 1 base removed from V and 5 bases from J, the gap between germline ends came to 8 bases. From germline, CDR1 is LGHDT and CDR2 YNNKEL (reference sequence). The CDR3 sequence: CASSQGSAYGYTF. As DNA, the CDR3 is TGTGCCAGCAGCCAAGGGAGCGCTTATGGCTACACCTTC.

The chain carries TRBV24-1 and TRBJ2-3; 8 positions agree with TRBD1. V was clipped by 1 base and J by 2 bases; unmatched bases: 1. Germline-derived CDR1 and CDR2 are KGHDR and SFDVKD. The length of the CDR3 is 15 residues. CDR3 protein: CATSDLQGDTDTQYF. CDR3 bases: TGTGCCACCAGTGATTTACAGGGGGACACAGATACGCAGTATTTT.

This chain uses TRBV6-1 with TRBJ2-5, with D uncertain. The J call may be mistaken, given a closer DNA end match to TRBJ2-7. The CDR3 contains 11 residues. CDR1 is MNHNS, CDR2 SASEGT, per germline. CDR3 DNA sequence: TGTGCCAGCAGTGAGTTAGGCGAGCAGTACTTC. Its translation is CASSELGEQYF.

The J gene is TRBJ2-1, the V gene TRBV20-1; TRBD2 matches at 12 bases. CDR3 length equals 17 residues. The germline CDR1 and CDR2 sequences are DFQATT and SNEGSKA (reference sequence). The trim removed 1 base at V and 6 bases at J, leaving 10 bases unmatched. CDR3 in DNA: TGCAGTGCTAGAGCTAACCTACTAGCGGGGGGTCTCAATGAGCAGTTCTTC. It is translated as CSARANLLAGGLNEQFF.

A few counts support this clonotype. The rearrangement links TRBV7-9 to TRBJ2-1; D unclear. The CDR3 has 12 residues. V lost 1 base to trimming and J lost 5 bases, with 3 bases between them. From germline, CDR1 is SEHNR and CDR2 FQNEAQ (reference sequence). This chain's CDR3 is CASSLDNNEQFF. CDR3 nucleotides: TGTGCCAGCAGCTTAGATAACAATGAGCAGTTCTTC.

This clonotype came up once. The chain couples TRBV6-1 to TRBJ2-7; D remains ambiguous. The ends were cut back, 3 bases at V and 0 bases at J, with 12 bases in the middle. The CDR3 runs 15 residues. Germline V gives CDR1 MNHNS, CDR2 SASEGT. The CDR3 DNA is TGTGCCAGCAGTGATGACGGATTGCCCTCCTACGAGCAGTACTTC. Its translation: CASSDDGLPSYEQYF.

The chain has TRBV27 and TRBJ2-7, with a possible D match to TRBD2 (6 bases). The CDR3 is 14 residues long. Per germline, CDR1 MNHEY and CDR2 SMNVEV (reference sequence). Deletions cut 6 bases from V and 0 bases from J, with 12 bases between. CDR3 sequence: CASRRDGYSYEQYF. DNA of the CDR3: TGTGCCAGCAGGCGGGACGGTTACTCCTACGAGCAGTACTTC.

Only a few counts were recorded for this clonotype. The rearrangement joins TRBV11-2 to TRBJ1-2; D is undetermined. The length of the CDR3 is 14 residues. The V and J ends lost 5 bases and 4 bases respectively, with 14 bases between them. CDR1 SGHAT and CDR2 FQNNGV come from the germline V gene. Here the CDR3 reads CASSPPLVGYGYTF. The DNA for the CDR3 is TGTGCCAGCAGCCCTCCACTAGTTGGCTATGGCTACACCTTC.

This chain joins TRBV3-1 and TRBJ1-5; TRBD1 might be the D (5 bases). CDR3 length: 17 amino acids. Germline CDR1 LGHDT, CDR2 YNNKEL (reference sequence). Trimming stripped 0 bases from V and 0 bases from J, with 12 bases between. CDR3 sequence (DNA): TGTGCCAGCAGCCAAGACTGGGGGACCCTTAGCAATCAGCCCCAGCATTTT. Translating it yields CASSQDWGTLSNQPQHF.

The chain couples TRBV6-2 or TRBV6-3 to TRBJ2-5; D possibly matches TRBD1 or TRBD2 (5 bases each). V was shortened by 3 bases and J by 5 bases, with 13 bases between the two germline ends. This CDR3 contains 14 residues. CDR1 and CDR2 from the germline V gene are MNHEY and SVGEGT. The CDR3, as DNA: TGTGCCAGCAGTTATCTCGGGGCAGAGGAGACCCAGTACTTC. Protein: CASSYLGAEETQYF.